This TCR beta chain was profiled in a study of regulatory T cells in long-lasting Graves disease. Study-wide background: Antithyroid drugs had been taken by newly diagnosed Graves' patients for under 3 months.

The CDR3 runs to 15 residues. V was shortened by 6 bases and J by 5 bases, with 17 bases between the two germline ends. Germline-derived CDR1 and CDR2 are MDHEN and SYDVKM. Study results and limitations: Persistent disease preferred TRBV28, TRBJ1-2 and TRBJ2-5; new disease, TRBV20-1 and TRBJ2-1.

Arm-PCR with iRepertoire HTBI primers amplified the CDR3 regions for these TCR beta libraries. TCRdb used MiXCR to reprocess the multiplex PCR reads, holding one entry per CDR3 protein. Of 450,000 to 600,000 distinct CDR3 sequences listed, about 16% are singletons. Specified time point: newly diagnosed GD, antithyroid drugs for less than 3 months. Researchers made the TCR library from RNA that was extracted from PBMCs. This clonotype was detected a few times. Its antigen is still unknown. Another study also made use of these data, one on T cells in Graves' hyperthyroidism and ophthalmopathy. This second report adds: When the TCR CDR3 underwent first-round RT-PCR, the HTBI primer set was used.

This sequence joins TRBV28 and TRBJ1-5, with D hard to call. This sequence originates from a man in his forties with Graves disease. The source was peripheral blood mononuclear cells (PBMCs), collected at new diagnosis, from a patient treated with antithyroid drugs. CDR3 in DNA: TGTGCCAGCAGCCGCTCGAGTACGGCCCATCAGCCCCAGCATTTT. Protein product: CASSRSSTAHQPQHF.